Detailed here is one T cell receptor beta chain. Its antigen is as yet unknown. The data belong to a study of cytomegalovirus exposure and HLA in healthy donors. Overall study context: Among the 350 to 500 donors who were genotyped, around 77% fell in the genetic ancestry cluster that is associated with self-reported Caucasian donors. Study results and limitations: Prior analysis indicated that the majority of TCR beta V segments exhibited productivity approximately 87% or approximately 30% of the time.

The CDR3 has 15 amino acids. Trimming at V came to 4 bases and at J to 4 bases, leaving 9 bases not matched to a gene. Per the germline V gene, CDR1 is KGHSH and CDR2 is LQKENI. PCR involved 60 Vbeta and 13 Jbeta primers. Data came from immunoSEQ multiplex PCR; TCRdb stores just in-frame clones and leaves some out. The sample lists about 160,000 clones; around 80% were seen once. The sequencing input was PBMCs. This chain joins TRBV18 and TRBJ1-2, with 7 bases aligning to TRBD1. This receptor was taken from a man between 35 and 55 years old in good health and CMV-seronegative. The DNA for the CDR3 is TGTGCCAGCTCACGGGACAGACCTCTTTCCTATGGCTACACCTTC. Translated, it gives CASSRDRPLSYGYTF.